This T cell receptor beta chain was identified during a study of T cells after yellow fever vaccination. Study results and caveats: Just a small share of clonotypes turned up in the CD4 compartment as well as the CD8 compartment.

This clonotype showed up just once. Its antigen is currently unknown. MiXCR was run by TCRdb on the 5' RACE reads, yielding one entry per CDR3 protein. The table shows hundreds of thousands of distinct CDR3 sequences, with around 12% occurring only once. In germline, CDR1 is MNHEY, CDR2 SVGEGT. The V end lost 8 bases, the J end lost 0 bases, and 22 bases lay between the germline ends. The CDR3 is made up of 17 amino acids. V is TRBV6-2 or TRBV6-3 and J is TRBJ1-1; D possibly corresponds to TRBD1 (5 bases). The TCR sequence derives from a young man who received the YFV17D yellow fever vaccine. The sequenced sample was CD4+ T cells sorted from PBMCs, obtained 15 days after the yellow fever booster vaccination. CDR3 loop: CASSAGPAGRMNTEAFF. CDR3 bases: TGTGCCAGCTCCGCGGGGCCGGCGGGAAGAATGAACACTGAAGCTTTCTTT.